The 20 T cell receptor beta chains in this list originate from one sample, sequenced in a study of blood T cell repertoires in COVID-19. The assay was immunoSEQ multiplex PCR, and TCRdb's table has in-frame clones only and misses some. The sample comprises some 290,000 clones, 90% of which are singletons, and around 0.98% rests with the top ten. The sequenced material came from peripheral blood. The receptors originated from a woman aged 40 to 49 with COVID-19, enrolled during active disease.

This clone was seen only once. CDR3 coding DNA: TGTGCCAGCAGCCCTACTTCCAGGGGGCGCGAGCAGTTCTTC. The encoded protein is CASSPTSRGREQFF. The J gene is TRBJ2-1, the V gene TRBV13; 8 nucleotides match TRBD1. The germline V gene encodes CDR1 PRHDT and CDR2 FYEKMQ (reference sequence). V was pared by 5 bases and J by 10 bases, with 10 bases of the junction left unmatched. The CDR3 has 14 amino acids.

The V gene is TRBV3-1 (or the pseudogene TRBV3-2), the J gene TRBJ1-1; 7 bases line up with TRBD1. CDR1 LGHDT and CDR2 YNNKEL come from the germline V gene (reference sequence). The V segment lost 4 bases and the J segment 1 base; nucleotides outside the gene matches: 3. The CDR3 extends over 14 amino acids. The CDR3 loop reads CASSRGQSNTEAFF. The CDR3 DNA reads as TGTGCCAGCAGCCGGGGACAGTCGAACACTGAAGCTTTCTTT.

The chain uses TRBV7-8 and TRBJ2-2; D perhaps matches TRBD2 (6 bases). The CDR3 spans 16 residues. Germline loops: CDR1 SGHVS, CDR2 FQNEAQ. The ends were cut back, 4 bases at V and 6 bases at J, with 18 bases in the middle. This CDR3 is CASSSGRIGSPGELFF. Here the CDR3 DNA reads TGTGCCAGCAGCTCAGGTCGGATCGGGAGTCCCGGGGAGCTGTTTTTT. The variable domain in full, completed from reference TRBV7-8 and TRBJ2-2, reads GAGVSQSPRYKVAKRGQDVALRCDPISGHVSLFWYQQALGQGPEFLTYFQNEAQLDKSGLPSDRFFAERPEGSVSTLKIQRTQQEDSAVYLCASSSGRIGSPGELFFGEGSRLTVL.

The genes are TRBV5-1 and TRBJ1-4; 7 positions agree with TRBD1. The CDR3 has 15 amino acids. Germline assignment: CDR1 SGHRS and CDR2 YFSETQ. Trimming at V came to 0 bases and at J to 8 bases, leaving 7 bases not matched to a gene. CDR3 DNA: TGCGCCAGCAGCTTGGGGCACAGGGGTGGGGAAAAACTGTTTTTT. It is translated as CASSLGHRGGEKLFF.

The V call is TRBV5-5, the J call TRBJ1-6, with 9 bases that match TRBD1. The CDR3 is 15 residues long. V lost 2 bases to trimming and J lost 8 bases; unmatched junction nucleotides: 5. CDR1 is SGHKS and CDR2 is YYEKEE in the germline V gene (reference sequence). The CDR3 DNA reads as TGTGCCAGCAGCTTCGGGGACAGGGTCGATTCACCCCTCCACTTT. It specifies CASSFGDRVDSPLHF.

The chain has TRBV2 and TRBJ2-1; 12 bases align to TRBD2. V gave up 6 bases and J gave up 7 bases; unmatched junction bases: 7. CDR1 and CDR2 from the germline V gene are SNHLY and FYNNEI. The CDR3 is 15 residues long. Here the CDR3 reads CASSRGLAGWNEQFF. CDR3 in DNA: TGTGCCAGCAGCCGCGGACTAGCGGGATGGAATGAGCAGTTCTTC.

A single count supports this clone. V gene TRBV19 combines with J gene TRBJ1-4; D might be TRBD1 (6 bases). This CDR3 region has 15 residues. Germline values: CDR1 LNHDA, CDR2 SQIVND (reference sequence). V was cut by 4 bases and J by 7 bases, with 16 bases left in between. The CDR3 reads CASSTWTAKFEKLFF. For the CDR3, the DNA is TGTGCCAGTAGTACGTGGACAGCAAAATTTGAAAAACTGTTTTTT. The whole variable domain, filled in from reference TRBV19 and TRBJ1-4, reads DGGITQSPKYLFRKEGQNVTLSCEQNLNHDAMYWYRQDPGQGLRLIYYSQIVNDFQKGDIAEGYSVSREKKESFPLTVTSAQKNPTAFYLCASSTWTAKFEKLFFGSGTQLSVL.

The chain combines TRBV6-5 with TRBJ2-1; 8 bases map to TRBD2. J was trimmed by 2 bases and V by 7 bases; bases with no gene match: 4. The germline V gene encodes CDR1 MNHEY and CDR2 SVGAGI. This CDR3 is built from 14 residues. The CDR3 region has the DNA TGTGCCAGCACCCGCGGGGGGACCTACAATGAGCAGTTCTTC. Protein: CASTRGGTYNEQFF.

This sequence joins TRBV7-8 and TRBJ2-5; 8 bases agree with TRBD2. The CDR3 is made up of 19 amino acids. Germline V gene data show CDR1 as SGHVS and CDR2 as FQNEAQ. The ends lost 5 bases at V and 0 bases at J; junction bases unmatched: 17. The CDR3 bases are TGTGCCAGCAGCCCTAGGGTGACTAGCGTGGGGATACACCAAGAGACCCAGTACTTC. It translates to CASSPRVTSVGIHQETQYF.

This chain joins TRBV28 and TRBJ1-5; possible D gene TRBD1, 6 bases. The germline V and J ends were trimmed by 6 bases and 4 bases, with 10 bases remaining between them. The V gene's germline CDR1 is MDHEN and CDR2 SYDVKM. CDR3 size: 13 residues. In nucleotides, the CDR3 is TGTGCCAGCAGAGGGGGACCTAATCAGCCCCAGCATTTT. Protein: CASRGGPNQPQHF.

The chain recombines TRBV28 with TRBJ1-2, with 7 bases identical to TRBD1. V lost 6 bases to trimming and J lost 4 bases; unmatched junction nucleotides: 14. The CDR3 is 16 amino acids. The V gene's germline CDR1 is MDHEN and CDR2 SYDVKM. The chain's CDR3 is CASSPPDRPSLYGYTF. In nucleotides, the CDR3 is TGTGCCAGCAGCCCTCCGGACAGGCCCTCCCTCTATGGCTACACCTTC.

The chain links TRBV5-4 to TRBJ2-2; the match to TRBD2 covers 9 bases. Germline V gene sequence: CDR1 SGHNT, CDR2 YYREEE (reference sequence). This CDR3 has 16 residues. J was trimmed by 5 bases and V by 4 bases; bases with no gene match: 9. The CDR3 here is CASSPGLAAGTGELFF. The CDR3 coding sequence is TGTGCCAGCAGCCCGGGACTAGCCGCGGGAACCGGGGAGCTGTTTTTT.

The genes are TRBV2 and TRBJ2-1; TRBD1 is a possible D gene (5 bases). The germline V gene encodes CDR1 SNHLY and CDR2 FYNNEI. The V gene lost 7 bases and the J gene lost 6 bases, with 13 bases spanning the gap. The CDR3 length is 13 residues. The CDR3 region has the DNA TGTGCCAGCATTAGACAGCTTCCCAATGAGCAGTTCTTC. Translated, it gives CASIRQLPNEQFF.

This sequence joins TRBV18 and TRBJ2-5; TRBD2 is a possible D gene (6 bases). The CDR3 consists of 15 residues. V dropped 3 bases and J dropped 3 bases, with 14 bases sitting between them. Germline CDR1 KGHSH, CDR2 LQKENI. The CDR3 DNA reads TGTGCCAGCTCACCGGTCGCAGGGACTGAAGAGACCCAGTACTTC. Its translation is CASSPVAGTEETQYF.

The rearrangement joins TRBV7-9 to TRBJ1-1; TRBD1 aligns across 8 bases. The CDR3 runs 13 residues. V gave up 7 bases and J gave up 3 bases; unmatched junction bases: 4. The germline V gene has CDR1 SEHNR and CDR2 FQNEAQ (reference sequence). CDR3 residues: CASIDRGDTEAFF. DNA for the CDR3: TGTGCCAGCATCGACAGGGGTGACACTGAAGCTTTCTTT.

This clone occurred a few times. V is TRBV12-2 and J is TRBJ1-3. TRBV12-2 is deemed a pseudogene. The length of the CDR3 is 13 residues. This CDR3 is CASRPSGSNTIYF. For the CDR3, the DNA is TGTGCAAGTCGCCCGAGCGGAAGTAACACCATATATTTT.

The genes are TRBV28 and TRBJ1-2; tentative D call: TRBD1 (5 bases). The CDR3 consists of 16 residues. V lost 3 bases, J lost 8 bases, and 22 bases lay in between. Germline-derived CDR1 and CDR2 are MDHEN and SYDVKM. CDR3 amino acids: CASSFLRNGRGVGYTF. The CDR3 DNA reads as TGTGCCAGCAGTTTCCTACGGAACGGAAGGGGCGTCGGCTACACCTTC.

This clone was detected a few times. The rearrangement joins TRBV5-6 to TRBJ2-7; 9 positions match TRBD1. The germline gives CDR1 SGHDT, CDR2 YYEEEE. CDR3 size: 17 residues. V trimming: 5 bases; J trimming: 4 bases; junction bases outside the gene matches: 16. CDR3 protein: CASSLGYWTGAGYEQYF. The CDR3 nucleotides are TGTGCCAGCAGTCTAGGCTACTGGACAGGGGCAGGGTACGAGCAGTACTTC.

J is TRBJ2-7 and V is TRBV4-2; 10 bases are a match to TRBD1. The CDR3 runs 24 residues. Germline CDR1 LGHNA, CDR2 YNFKEQ. With 0 bases clipped from V and 2 bases from J, the junction kept 28 bases outside the gene matches. The CDR3 DNA reads TGTGCCAGCAGCCAAGATGGGAGGAGACAGGGGGCGCGTAGAAATCCCGAAAATCCCTACGAGCAGTACTTC. It yields the protein CASSQDGRRQGARRNPENPYEQYF.

The chain combines TRBV5-5 with TRBJ2-3; 9 bases match TRBD1. Germline V gene sequence: CDR1 SGHKS, CDR2 YYEKEE (reference sequence). The CDR3 is 15 amino acids. The V and J ends lost 5 bases and 7 bases, in that order; junction bases with no gene match: 11. CDR3 amino acids: CASSPGQGSRNTQYF. The CDR3 DNA is TGTGCCAGCAGTCCGGGACAGGGTTCCAGGAATACGCAGTATTTT. Using reference TRBV5-5 and TRBJ2-3 for the parts outside the CDR3, the full variable domain is DAGVTQSPTHLIKTRGQQVTLRCSPISGHKSVSWYQQVLGQGPQFIFQYYEKEERGRGNFPDRFSARQFPNYSSELNVNALLLGDSALYLCASSPGQGSRNTQYFGPGTRLTVL.